The 30 T cell receptor beta chains presented below share a single source sample, sequenced in a study of blood T cell repertoires in COVID-19 (dated by TCRdb to about 2020). Libraries were built with the immunoSEQ multiplex PCR assay. This is the immuneACCESS table as TCRdb keeps it, with only in-frame sequences that have V and J called. A part of the clones is gone; compared with another copy, unresolved V genes explain less than half, and the rest is unexplained. The sample table records fewer than 40,000 clones; around 85% of these occur just once. Clones ranked in the top ten supply approximately 15% of the sample. The sequenced material came from peripheral blood. These receptors all come from a human donor in a cohort sampled during active COVID-19.

The gene calls are TRBV3-1 (or the pseudogene TRBV3-2) and TRBJ1-5; 9 bases are a match to TRBD1. CDR3 length: 17 amino acids. V shed 0 bases, J shed 7 bases, and the junction held 10 bases outside the gene matches. Germline loops: CDR1 LGHDT, CDR2 YNNKEL (reference sequence). CDR3 protein: CASSQERGQGGEQPQHF. In DNA form, the CDR3 reads TGTGCCAGCAGCCAAGAGAGGGGACAGGGCGGGGAACAGCCCCAGCATTTT.

This clone was found a few times. The gene calls are TRBV4-3 and TRBJ2-5, with D perhaps matching TRBD2 (5 bases). Deletions cut 4 bases from V and 3 bases from J, with 15 bases between. CDR1 is LGHNA and CDR2 is YSLEER in the germline V gene. There are 15 residues in the CDR3. This CDR3 reads CASSLTRWRKETQYF. The CDR3 coding sequence is TGCGCCAGCAGCCTCACCCGTTGGAGGAAAGAGACCCAGTACTTC.

This chain links TRBV4-3 with TRBJ1-3; D remains unclear. Per germline, CDR1 LGHNA and CDR2 YSLEER. The CDR3 length is 18 residues. V was clipped by 0 bases and J by 0 bases, with 15 bases between them. Written as DNA, the CDR3 is TGCGCCAGCAGCCAAGAGGGTATGAGACAAAGCTCTGGAAACACCATATATTTT. Its protein is CASSQEGMRQSSGNTIYF.

The rearrangement links TRBV19 to TRBJ1-1; maybe TRBD1 (6 bases). CDR1 and CDR2 from the germline V gene are LNHDA and SQIVND (reference sequence). The V gene lost 4 bases and the J gene lost 0 bases, with 15 bases spanning the gap. The CDR3 loop spans 16 amino acids. The CDR3 coding sequence is TGTGCCAGTAGTAAGGTGGCAGGGGCCATGAACACTGAAGCTTTCTTT. Protein sequence: CASSKVAGAMNTEAFF.

V and J are TRBV30 and TRBJ1-5; 9 bases are a match to TRBD1. This CDR3 comprises 16 residues. Losses at the gene ends were 1 base for V and 9 bases for J; bases not matched to a gene: 13. From germline, CDR1 is GTSNPN and CDR2 SVGIG (reference sequence). CDR3 sequence reads: CAWSGHNRDRARPQHF. The CDR3 DNA is TGTGCCTGGAGTGGCCACAACCGGGACAGGGCCCGGCCCCAGCATTTT.

On this clone: Sequence at one end of the junction differs from germline and may be a read error. The rearrangement links TRBV7-7 to TRBJ1-6; D may be TRBD1 (5 bases). This CDR3 has 14 residues. Looked up from germline, CDR1 is SSHAT and CDR2 is FNYEAQ (reference sequence). This CDR3 reads CASSYQGGRSPLHF. CDR3 DNA sequence: TGTGCTAGCAGTTACCAGGGAGGGCGCTCACCCCTCCACTTT.

V is TRBV4-3 and J is TRBJ2-1; 10 bases are shared with TRBD2. Germline loops: CDR1 LGHNA, CDR2 YSLEER. The CDR3 loop spans 17 amino acids. Losses at the gene ends were 0 bases for V and 3 bases for J; bases not matched to a gene: 5. The DNA of the CDR3 is TGCGCCAGCAGCCAAGAACGGAGCGGGGGGGGCTACAATGAGCAGTTCTTC. Encoded protein: CASSQERSGGGYNEQFF.

The rearrangement joins TRBV3-1 (or the pseudogene TRBV3-2) to TRBJ1-1, with a tentative D call TRBD1 (6 bases). This CDR3 contains 13 residues. The V and J ends lost 0 bases and 8 bases respectively, with 10 bases between them. The germline gives CDR1 LGHDT, CDR2 YNNKEL (reference sequence). CDR3 DNA: TGTGCCAGCAGCCAAGAACGCAGGGGAGAAGCTTTCTTT. It yields the protein CASSQERRGEAFF.

The J gene is TRBJ2-1, the V gene TRBV11-3; the match to TRBD2 covers 10 bases. Germline CDR1 is SGHNT and CDR2 is YENEEA. The CDR3 contains 20 residues. After removal of 5 bases from V and 0 bases from J, the junction contained 16 bases not matched to a gene. CDR3 sequence: CASSVRSGGAGKSSYNEQFF. The CDR3 nucleotides are TGTGCCAGCAGCGTGAGAAGCGGGGGGGCCGGAAAAAGCTCCTACAATGAGCAGTTCTTC.

This chain's CDR3 is CASSLGQGEWYGYTF. The CDR3 nucleotides are TGTGCCAGCAGCTTGGGGCAGGGGGAATGGTATGGCTACACCTTC. The chain is built from TRBV5-4 and TRBJ1-2; 7 nucleotides match TRBD1. V was clipped by 0 bases and J by 5 bases; unmatched bases: 7. CDR3 length: 15 amino acids. The V gene's germline CDR1 is SGHNT and CDR2 YYREEE (reference sequence).

This chain uses TRBV7-9 with TRBJ1-2; D is ambiguous. This CDR3 region has 13 residues. With 4 bases removed from V and 1 base from J, the gap between germline ends came to 7 bases. Germline assignment: CDR1 SEHNR and CDR2 FQNEAQ (reference sequence). The CDR3 coding sequence is TGTGCCAGCAGCTCGGTATTTAACTATGGCTACACCTTC. It specifies CASSSVFNYGYTF.

The rearrangement uses TRBV11-2 and TRBJ1-5, with D possibly being TRBD1 (6 bases). Trimming left V 6 bases short and J 0 bases short, with 12 bases between. The germline V gene has CDR1 SGHAT and CDR2 FQNNGV. This CDR3 spans 15 amino acids. In nucleotides, the CDR3 is TGTGCCAGCAGTTATAGGGGGTATAGCAATCAGCCCCAGCATTTT. Protein product: CASSYRGYSNQPQHF.

In nucleotides, the CDR3 is TGCGCCAGCAAAAGACATAGGATCAATCAGCCCCAGCATTTT. It yields the protein CASKRHRINQPQHF. The chain joins TRBV10-1 to TRBJ1-5, with D hard to call. CDR1 and CDR2 (germline): WNHNN, SYGVQD (reference sequence). V was pared by 7 bases and J by 3 bases, with 13 bases between. The CDR3 spans 14 residues.

V usage is TRBV7-2 and J usage is TRBJ2-7; 12 bases agree with TRBD2. Germline V gives CDR1 SGHTA, CDR2 FQGNSA. V was pared by 0 bases and J by 4 bases, with 7 bases of the junction left unmatched. The CDR3 extends over 17 amino acids. CDR3 DNA sequence: TGTGCCAGCAGCTTAGCGGCTAGCGGGGGGGGAGTATACGAGCAGTACTTC. Amino acids: CASSLAASGGGVYEQYF. The full variable domain, in which reference TRBV7-2 and TRBJ2-7 provide the parts outside the CDR3, is GAGVSQSPSNKVTEKGKDVELRCDPISGHTALYWYRQSLGQGLEFLIYFQGNSAPDKSGLPSDRFSAERTGGSVSTLTIQRTQQEDSAVYLCASSLAASGGGVYEQYFGPGTRLTVT.

V gene TRBV4-2 combines with J gene TRBJ2-2; TRBD2 agrees at 8 bases. Germline V gene sequence: CDR1 LGHNA, CDR2 YNFKEQ. Losses at the gene ends were 5 bases for V and 3 bases for J; bases not matched to a gene: 11. CDR3 length: 17 residues. The CDR3 DNA reads as TGTGCCAGCAGCACGAGCCGGGGCGGGGGGTACACCGGGGAGCTGTTTTTT. As protein: CASSTSRGGGYTGELFF.

Only one count was recorded for this clone. The chain joins TRBV5-4 to TRBJ1-2; D is unclear. CDR3 length: 14 residues. The germline CDR1 and CDR2 sequences are SGHNT and YYREEE (reference sequence). Trimming took 4 bases from V and 4 from J, leaving 14 bases between them. The CDR3 DNA follows: TGTGCCAGCAGCCTCGGCGGGAGCATCTATGGCTACACCTTC. It translates to CASSLGGSIYGYTF.

This clone occurred once. The chain has TRBV5-3 and TRBJ1-1; TRBD1 agrees at 7 bases. TRBV5-3 falls under the ORF class, with uncertain function. The J segment lost 11 bases and the V segment lost 3 bases, leaving 13 bases of the junction unmatched. CDR3 size: 14 residues. CDR3 in DNA: TGTGCCAGAAGCTCCTACTACAGGGGCGAGAGGGCTTTCTTT. Amino acid sequence: CARSSYYRGERAFF.

The J gene is TRBJ1-5, the V gene TRBV6-5, with 8 bases fitting TRBD1. The V gene end was trimmed by 6 bases and the J gene end by 3 bases; junction bases not matched to a gene: 7. The germline gives CDR1 MNHEY, CDR2 SVGAGI. This CDR3 comprises 15 residues. CDR3 protein: CASSGGQADNQPQHF. The CDR3 nucleotides read TGTGCCAGCAGCGGGGGACAGGCTGACAATCAGCCCCAGCATTTT.

The genes are TRBV6-5 and TRBJ1-2; TRBD1 aligns across 8 bases. CDR1 is MNHEY, CDR2 SVGAGI, per germline. Trimming removed 2 bases from V and 5 bases from J; junction bases left unmatched: 7. This CDR3 region has 15 residues. The CDR3 coding sequence is TGTGCCAGCAGTTACAAGGCAGGGGGCAGGTATGGCTACACCTTC. Translated, it gives CASSYKAGGRYGYTF.

The chain couples TRBV12-3 or TRBV12-4 to TRBJ2-7, with a possible D match to TRBD1 (5 bases). The CDR3 sequence is 12 residues long. Trimming shortened V by 6 bases and J by 5 bases, and 11 bases separated the two germline ends. In DNA form, the CDR3 reads TGTGCCAGCAGCAAAGCAGGGCACGAGCAGTACTTC. Amino acid sequence: CASSKAGHEQYF.

CDR3 loop: CASSLATGGRNEAFF. The CDR3 nucleotides are TGTGCCAGCAGTTTGGCGACAGGGGGGCGTAATGAAGCTTTCTTT. The J gene is TRBJ1-1, the V gene TRBV27; TRBD1 matches 9 bases. The V and J ends lost 3 bases and 7 bases, in that order; junction bases with no gene match: 9. CDR1 is MNHEY, CDR2 SMNVEV, per germline (reference sequence). The CDR3 is 15 residues long.

This clone was observed a few times. The chain employs TRBV5-1 and TRBJ1-2, with 10 bases identical to TRBD1. The V segment lost 4 bases and the J segment 6 bases; nucleotides outside the gene matches: 9. CDR3 size: 15 residues. Germline loops: CDR1 SGHRS, CDR2 YFSETQ. CDR3 sequence (DNA): TGCGCCAGCAGCCTGGGCGTCGGGACAGGGGATGGCTACACCTTC. Amino acids: CASSLGVGTGDGYTF.

The chain joins TRBV28 to TRBJ2-1; D not certain. The CDR3 has 14 residues. The V and J ends lost 3 bases and 3 bases respectively, with 9 bases between them. Germline V gene lookup returns CDR1 MDHEN and CDR2 SYDVKM. The DNA for the CDR3 is TGTGCCAGCAGTTTTAGAGGCAGCTACAATGAGCAGTTCTTC. Translated, it gives CASSFRGSYNEQFF.

This sequence joins TRBV5-1 and TRBJ2-7, with D uncertain. Germline CDR1 reads SGHRS; CDR2 reads YFSETQ. V was clipped by 1 base and J by 5 bases, with 16 bases between them. The CDR3 totals 15 residues. CDR3 in DNA: TGCGCCAGCAGCTTGTCCCGGGTTTCCCTAGACGAGCAGTACTTC. This encodes CASSLSRVSLDEQYF. The whole variable domain, remainder taken from reference TRBV5-1 and TRBJ2-7, is KAGVTQTPRYLIKTRGQQVTLSCSPISGHRSVSWYQQTPGQGLQFLFEYFSETQRNKGNFPGRFSGRQFSNSRSEMNVSTLELGDSALYLCASSLSRVSLDEQYFGPGTRLTVT.

The V call is TRBV28, the J call TRBJ2-7; D possibly corresponds to TRBD1 (6 bases). Trimming removed 7 bases at V and 7 bases at J, with 17 bases between. From germline, CDR1 is MDHEN and CDR2 SYDVKM. The CDR3 is made up of 13 amino acids. CDR3 in DNA: TGTGCCAGCAAAGGCAGGGGAACGAGGGAGCAGTACTTC. Its protein is CASKGRGTREQYF.

The V and J genes are TRBV10-3 and TRBJ1-5; D not certain. This CDR3 has 12 amino acids. In germline, CDR1 is ENHRY, CDR2 SYGVKD. With 11 bases removed from V and 4 bases from J, the gap between germline ends came to 12 bases. As DNA, the CDR3 is TGTGCCTCCGGGTCGGTGAATCAGCCCCAGCATTTT. Residues: CASGSVNQPQHF.

The chain couples TRBV20-1 to TRBJ2-3; D unresolved. Trimming took 8 bases from V and 7 from J, leaving 13 bases between them. CDR1 and CDR2 from the germline V gene are DFQATT and SNEGSKA (reference sequence). The CDR3 runs 11 residues. CDR3 loop: CSFVQLYTQYF. CDR3 DNA: TGCAGTTTCGTACAACTATATACGCAGTATTTT.

V is TRBV28 and J is TRBJ1-1; maybe TRBD1 (6 bases). V shed 6 bases and J shed 0 bases, with 14 bases lying between them. The CDR3 spans 15 residues. In germline, CDR1 is MDHEN, CDR2 SYDVKM. As DNA, the CDR3 is TGTGCCAGCAGCCGATCACAGGGCTTGAACACTGAAGCTTTCTTT. This gives the protein CASSRSQGLNTEAFF. The whole variable domain, filled in from reference TRBV28 and TRBJ1-1, reads DVKVTQSSRYLVKRTGEKVFLECVQDMDHENMFWYRQDPGLGLRLIYFSYDVKMKEKGDIPEGYSVSREKKERFSLILESASTNQTSMYLCASSRSQGLNTEAFFGQGTRLTVV.

This chain connects TRBV5-6 to TRBJ1-3; 9 nucleotides match TRBD1. Germline CDR1 and CDR2: SGHDT and YYEEEE. The CDR3 is 16 amino acids. With V trimmed by 4 bases and J by 0 bases, 5 bases remained unmatched. As DNA, the CDR3 is TGTGCCAGCAGCCAACCGGGACAGGGCTCTGGAAACACCATATATTTT. Protein sequence: CASSQPGQGSGNTIYF.

V usage is TRBV3-1 (or the pseudogene TRBV3-2) and J usage is TRBJ2-3; tentative D call: TRBD2 (6 bases). V was cut by 4 bases and J by 5 bases, with 13 bases left in between. This CDR3 comprises 14 residues. The V gene's germline CDR1 is LGHDT and CDR2 YNNKEL (reference sequence). The CDR3 sequence: CASSRREHRDTQYF. The CDR3 DNA is TGTGCCAGCAGCCGCCGGGAGCACCGAGATACGCAGTATTTT.